This TCR beta chain was identified in a study of T-cell reconstitution after alpha-beta-depleted transplantation in children. At least ten counts were recorded for this clonotype. CDR1 is MNHEY, CDR2 SVGAGI, per germline. Trimming took 0 bases from V and 0 from J; bases not matched to a gene: 3. This CDR3 comprises 16 residues. The TCRbeta library was prepared with unique molecular identifiers. TCRdb itself ran the PCR reads through MiXCR, one entry per CDR3 protein. The sample comprises some 600,000 distinct CDR3 sequences, 16% of which are singletons, and 0.8% to 1.1% rests with the top ten. The clonotype originates from a human donor who donated a stem cell graft to a child with acute myeloid leukemia. Sequenced material: PBMCs from the stem cell graft donor, taken from the stem cell graft. The chain combines TRBV6-5 with TRBJ1-1; 8 nucleotides align to TRBD1. The CDR3 sequence: CASSYSRTGLNTEAFF. DNA for the CDR3: TGTGCCAGCAGTTACTCGCGGACAGGGCTGAACACTGAAGCTTTCTTT.